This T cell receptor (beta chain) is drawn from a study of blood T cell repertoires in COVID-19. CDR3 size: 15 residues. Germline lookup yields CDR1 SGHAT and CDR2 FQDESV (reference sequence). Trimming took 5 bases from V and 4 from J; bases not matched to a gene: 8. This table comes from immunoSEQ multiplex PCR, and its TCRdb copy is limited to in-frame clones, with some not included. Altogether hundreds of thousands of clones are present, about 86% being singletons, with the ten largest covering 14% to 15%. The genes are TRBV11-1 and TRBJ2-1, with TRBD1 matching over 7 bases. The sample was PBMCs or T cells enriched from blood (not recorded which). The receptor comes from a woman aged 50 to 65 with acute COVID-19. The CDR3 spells CASSPQGRRYNEQFF. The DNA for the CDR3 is TGTGCCAGCAGCCCACAGGGGCGGAGGTACAATGAGCAGTTCTTC.